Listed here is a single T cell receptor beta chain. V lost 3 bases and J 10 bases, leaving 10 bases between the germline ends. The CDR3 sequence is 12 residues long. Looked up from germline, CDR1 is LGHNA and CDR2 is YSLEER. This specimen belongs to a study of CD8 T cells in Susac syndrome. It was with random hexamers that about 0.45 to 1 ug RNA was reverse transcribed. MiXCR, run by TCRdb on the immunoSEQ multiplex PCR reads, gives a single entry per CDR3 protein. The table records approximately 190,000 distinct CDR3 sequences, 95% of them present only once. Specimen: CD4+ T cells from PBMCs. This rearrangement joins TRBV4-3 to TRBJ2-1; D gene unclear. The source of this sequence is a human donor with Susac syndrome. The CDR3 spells CASSHRKGEQFF. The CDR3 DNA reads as TGCGCCAGCAGCCATCGAAAGGGCGAGCAGTTCTTC.